Each of the 9 T cell receptor beta chains below was sequenced from the same sample in a study of control samples from healthy donors and cancer patients. Method: immunoSEQ multiplex PCR; TCRdb's copy keeps in-frame clones and lacks some. This table has around 30,000 clones, roughly 94% appearing once. Sequencing was performed on blood. Source of these receptors: a man aged 55 to 69 in good health.

The chain is built from TRBV7-2 and TRBJ2-4; 9 nucleotides agree with TRBD2. The CDR3 spans 17 residues. Trimming at V came to 1 base and at J to 3 bases, leaving 7 bases not matched to a gene. From germline, CDR1 is SGHTA and CDR2 FQGNSA. The CDR3 is CASSLGAGGRGKNIQYF. In DNA, the CDR3 is TGTGCCAGCAGCTTAGGGGCGGGAGGGCGAGGCAAAAACATTCAGTACTTC. Looking up the rest from reference TRBV7-2 and TRBJ2-4 gives the full variable domain: GAGVSQSPSNKVTEKGKDVELRCDPISGHTALYWYRQSLGQGLEFLIYFQGNSAPDKSGLPSDRFSAERTGGSVSTLTIQRTQQEDSAVYLCASSLGAGGRGKNIQYFGAGTRLSVL.

This sequence joins TRBV6-5 and TRBJ1-3; the D is unclear. V was cut by 5 bases and J by 0 bases, with 11 bases left in between. This CDR3 contains 15 residues. The germline CDR1 and CDR2 sequences are MNHEY and SVGAGI. In DNA, the CDR3 is TGTGCCAGCAGTCCCTTAGAAAACTCTGGAAACACCATATATTTT. Amino acids: CASSPLENSGNTIYF.

The genes are TRBV27 and TRBJ1-1, with unresolved D. Trimming left V 0 bases short and J 0 bases short, with 8 bases between. From germline, CDR1 is MNHEY and CDR2 SMNVEV (reference sequence). The CDR3 is made up of 15 amino acids. CDR3 sequence (DNA): TGTGCCAGCAGTTTATCTGGACTCCTGAACACTGAAGCTTTCTTT. Protein product: CASSLSGLLNTEAFF.

The CDR3 DNA reads TGTGCCAGCAGCTCTGACTCGACAGATACGCAGTATTTT. Its protein is CASSSDSTDTQYF. This chain joins TRBV7-3 and TRBJ2-3; D remains ambiguous. The germline V and J ends were trimmed by 4 bases and 3 bases, with 8 bases remaining between them. Germline CDR1 is SGHTA and CDR2 is FQGTGA. There are 13 residues in the CDR3.

The V gene is TRBV27, the J gene TRBJ1-1; TRBD1 matches at 7 bases. Trimming removed 8 bases from V and 0 bases from J; junction bases left unmatched: 3. The germline CDR1 and CDR2 sequences are MNHEY and SMNVEV (reference sequence). CDR3 size: 13 residues. The CDR3, as DNA: TGTGCCAGCTCCGGGACAGTGAACACTGAAGCTTTCTTT. This sequence encodes CASSGTVNTEAFF.

The DNA of the CDR3 is TGCGCCAGCAGCTTGGATCAGGGATGGAGCACTGAAGCTTTCTTT. Protein: CASSLDQGWSTEAFF. This sequence joins TRBV5-1 and TRBJ1-1; D is possibly TRBD1 (5 bases). V lost 0 bases and J lost 4, with 13 bases in between. This CDR3 contains 15 residues. Germline CDR1 and CDR2: SGHRS and YFSETQ.

V and J are TRBV7-3 and TRBJ2-2; maybe TRBD1 (5 bases). Trimming took 7 bases from V and 0 from J, leaving 9 bases between them. This CDR3 has 14 amino acids. Germline V lookup: CDR1 SGHTA, CDR2 FQGTGA. This CDR3 is CASNQGPNTGELFF. CDR3 sequence (DNA): TGTGCCAGCAACCAGGGCCCGAACACCGGGGAGCTGTTTTTT.

This chain links TRBV3-1 (or the pseudogene TRBV3-2) with TRBJ1-2; D remains unclear. V gave up 0 bases and J gave up 6 bases, with 14 bases separating them. The CDR3 totals 15 residues. Germline V lookup: CDR1 LGHDT, CDR2 YNNKEL (reference sequence). The CDR3 region is CASSQDLRQDHGYTF. In DNA, the CDR3 is TGTGCCAGCAGCCAAGATCTTCGGCAGGACCATGGCTACACCTTC.

The rearrangement links TRBV7-3 to TRBJ1-5, with unresolved D. This CDR3 has 20 residues. The V gene lost 4 bases and the J gene lost 0 bases, with 25 bases spanning the gap. From germline, CDR1 is SGHTA and CDR2 FQGTGA. The CDR3 is CASSSSGGRTILYSNQPQHF. CDR3 DNA: TGTGCCAGCAGCTCTTCAGGCGGGCGGACTATCCTATATAGCAATCAGCCCCAGCATTTT.